A selection of T cell receptor beta chains follows, all from one sample in a study of blood T cells in healthy people across ages. TCRdb re-derived calls from the 5' RACE reads in MiXCR, one entry per CDR3 protein. This sample has 1 million or so distinct CDR3 sequences, with more than 40% found just once. Input material: blood. The receptors were sampled from a woman between 55 and 75 years old in good health. The CDR3 runs from the conserved cysteine through the conserved F or W. Fields, in order: J gene, clone size, V gene, D gene, CDR3 DNA, CDR3 protein. D genes are given only for firm matches. Clone size is stated in some rows and not others, as once, few, many or a class when expanded.

>TRBJ2-3|few|TRBV7-3|.
TGTGCCAGCAGCCCCCGCGGGGATTCTAGGACAGATACGCAGTATTTT
CASSPRGDSRTDTQYF
>TRBJ1-5|.|TRBV28|TRBD1
TGTGCCAGCAGTTTTACGGCAGGGGGAAATCAGCCCCAGCATTTT
CASSFTAGGNQPQHF
>TRBJ2-3|few|TRBV5-1|.
TGCGCCAGCAGCTTGGACAGGGTGGGCACAGATACGCAGTATTTT
CASSLDRVGTDTQYF
>TRBJ1-6|.|TRBV5-5|.
TGTGCCAGCAGCATGGGCTGGGAGACTTCGGGAAATTCACCCCTCCACTTT
CASSMGWETSGNSPLHF
>TRBJ2-4|many|TRBV10-3|.
TGTGCCATCAGTGGTTCGCCGGTGGGAGGCGGAAACATTCAGTACTTC
CAISGSPVGGGNIQYF
>TRBJ2-3|.|TRBV6-1|.
TGTGCCAGCAGTGAATTGAGAGCCCGCACAGATACGCAGTATTTT
CASSELRARTDTQYF
>TRBJ2-6|few|TRBV20-1|.
TGCAGTGCTAGAGTCGGACACCACTCTGGGGCCAACGTCCTGACTTTC
CSARVGHHSGANVLTF
>TRBJ2-1|few|TRBV7-9|.
TGTGCCAGCGACCAGTGGGGGGAAATGTACAATGAGCAGTTCTTC
CASDQWGEMYNEQFF
>TRBJ2-7|.|TRBV6-2/TRBV6-3|.
TGTGCCAGCAGTTACACGGGAACCATCCTCGAGCAGTACTTC
CASSYTGTILEQYF
>TRBJ1-2|.|TRBV27|TRBD1
TGTGCCAGCAGCGGTAACAGGGGGCGATTTAACGATGGCTACACCTTC
CASSGNRGRFNDGYTF
>TRBJ2-7|.|TRBV24-1|.
TGTGCCACCAGTCCTTCGGGGCAGGATCGTCGGGGGCAACATCGGCCTTACGGGCAGTACTTC
CATSPSGQDRRGQHRPYGQYF
>TRBJ2-6|.|TRBV5-4|TRBD1
TGTGCCAGCAGCTTGGGAGGGGGCGCGATTGGGGCCAACGTCCTGACTTTC
CASSLGGGAIGANVLTF
>TRBJ1-4|.|TRBV27|.
TGTGCCAGCAGTCCGACCCCGGGGGCAACTAATGAAAAACGGTTTTTT
CASSPTPGATNEKRFF
>TRBJ2-5|many|TRBV5-1|TRBD2
TGCGCCAGCAGCCGGTTGCAAGCGGGAGTGGAGACCCAGTACTTC
CASSRLQAGVETQYF
>TRBJ2-5|.|TRBV5-1|TRBD2
TGCGCCAGCAGCTCGGGACTAGCGGGAGGGTGTGAGCAGTACTTC
CASSSGLAGGCEQYF
>TRBJ1-2|few|TRBV11-3|TRBD1
TGTGCCAGCAGCTCTATAACAGGGGAGGGCTACACCTTC
CASSSITGEGYTF
>TRBJ2-3|.|TRBV12-3/TRBV12-4|TRBD2
TGTGCCAGCAGTTTAATTGGCTGGACTAGCGGCACCCTGAGCACAGATACGCAGTATTTT
CASSLIGWTSGTLSTDTQYF
>TRBJ1-2|few|TRBV28|TRBD1
TGTGCCAGCAGTCTAACCCCGGGACAGCGGTCAGGTTACACCTTC
CASSLTPGQRSGYTF
>TRBJ2-7|.|TRBV20-1|TRBD2
TGCAGTGCAGGACTAGCGGGAGGTTTCTACGAGCAGTACTTC
CSAGLAGGFYEQYF
>TRBJ2-5|.|TRBV4-1|TRBD2
TGCGCCAGCAGCCAAGAAGGCGGGACTAGCGGGAGATTCGAGACCCAGTACTTC
CASSQEGGTSGRFETQYF
>TRBJ1-3|.|TRBV7-8|.
TGTGCCAGCAGCCTCATGTCGGGCCAGGGGAGAGGAAACACCATATATTTT
CASSLMSGQGRGNTIYF
>TRBJ1-5|.|TRBV18|TRBD1
TGTGCCAGCTCACCTAGAACCGGGACAGCAGGCAATCAGCCCCAGCATTTT
CASSPRTGTAGNQPQHF
>TRBJ1-2|once|TRBV20-1|.
TGCAGTGCTAGGAACAGGGAGTATGGCTACACCTTC
CSARNREYGYTF
>TRBJ1-1|.|TRBV4-2|.
TGTGCCAGCAGAAGGGGAAGCATGAACACTGAAGCTTTCTTT
CASRRGSMNTEAFF
>TRBJ1-1|.|TRBV29-1|.
TGCAGCGTTGGATCTGTGAACACTGAAGCTTTCTTT
CSVGSVNTEAFF
>TRBJ1-6|.|TRBV10-3|.
TGTGCCACCAACTCGCCCTATAATTCACCCCTCCACTTT
CATNSPYNSPLHF